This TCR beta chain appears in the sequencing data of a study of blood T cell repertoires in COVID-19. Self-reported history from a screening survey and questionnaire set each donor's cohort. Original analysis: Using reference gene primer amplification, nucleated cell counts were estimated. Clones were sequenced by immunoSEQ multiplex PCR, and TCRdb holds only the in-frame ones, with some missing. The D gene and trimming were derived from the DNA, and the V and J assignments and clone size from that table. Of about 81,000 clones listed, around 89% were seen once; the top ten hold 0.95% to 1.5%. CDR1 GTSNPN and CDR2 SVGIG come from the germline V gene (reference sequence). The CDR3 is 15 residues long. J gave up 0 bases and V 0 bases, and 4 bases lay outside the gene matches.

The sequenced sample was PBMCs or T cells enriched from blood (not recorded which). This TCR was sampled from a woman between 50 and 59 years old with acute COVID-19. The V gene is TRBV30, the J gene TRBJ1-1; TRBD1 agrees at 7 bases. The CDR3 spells CAWSVPGQMNTEAFF. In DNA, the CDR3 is TGTGCCTGGAGTGTACCGGGACAGATGAACACTGAAGCTTTCTTT.